The 25 T cell receptor beta chains in this list originate from one sample, sequenced in a study of T cells in Graves' hyperthyroidism and ophthalmopathy. The source material, RNA transcripts, was used to amplify TCR beta CDR3 regions. The TCR CDR3 was amplified in a first-round RT-PCR using the HTBI primer set. MiXCR was run by TCRdb on the multiplex PCR reads, yielding one entry per CDR3 protein. This sample yields hundreds of thousands of distinct CDR3 sequences, of which 45% are seen a single time; less than 9% belongs to the top ten. Material for sequencing was peripheral blood or thyroid tissue (not recorded which). These receptors originate from an adult man with Graves' disease, either hyperthyroidism or ophthalmopathy (not recorded which).

This clonotype was seen more than once but under ten times. The chain recombines TRBV20-1 with TRBJ1-5; D is possibly TRBD1 (5 bases). V was pared by 0 bases and J by 1 base, with 7 bases between. CDR3 length: 14 amino acids. CDR1 and CDR2 from the germline V gene are DFQATT and SNEGSKA (reference sequence). The chain's CDR3 is CSAREGGSNQPQHF. The CDR3 DNA reads TGCAGTGCTAGAGAGGGGGGAAGCAATCAGCCCCAGCATTTT.

The rearrangement joins TRBV11-2 to TRBJ1-1; 8 nucleotides agree with TRBD1. The CDR3 contains 16 residues. Germline V gene data show CDR1 as SGHAT and CDR2 as FQNNGV. The junction had 10 bases not matched to a gene; V was cut back by 6 bases and J by 1 base. CDR3 bases: TGTGCCAGCAGGAGGACCCAGGGGGCGCAGAACACTGAAGCTTTCTTT. Its translation is CASRRTQGAQNTEAFF.

This chain uses TRBV20-1 with TRBJ2-2; the D gene is possibly TRBD2 (6 bases). There are 14 residues in the CDR3. Trimming shortened V by 3 bases and J by 6 bases, and 14 bases separated the two germline ends. Germline V gene sequence: CDR1 DFQATT, CDR2 SNEGSKA (reference sequence). The CDR3 protein is CSARREEGAGELFF. The CDR3 bases are TGCAGTGCTAGGAGGGAGGAAGGGGCCGGGGAGCTGTTTTTT.

There are many counts of this clonotype. The chain joins TRBV10-3 to TRBJ2-7; tentatively, D is TRBD1 (5 bases). Germline V gives CDR1 ENHRY, CDR2 SYGVKD. The CDR3 consists of 12 residues. V was cut by 7 bases and J by 2 bases, with 9 bases left in between. This CDR3 is CAIKGNTYEQYF. In DNA, the CDR3 is TGTGCCATCAAGGGGAACACCTACGAGCAGTACTTC.

The chain employs TRBV29-1 and TRBJ1-2; no definite D call. CDR3 length equals 13 residues. The germline CDR1 and CDR2 sequences are SQVTM and ANQGSEA. Trimming pared 1 base from V and 4 bases from J, leaving 10 bases between. The CDR3 here is CSVEGSGLYGYTF. The CDR3 DNA follows: TGCAGCGTTGAAGGAAGTGGGCTCTATGGCTACACCTTC.

This clonotype was seen at least ten times. The chain couples TRBV7-8 to TRBJ1-2; 9 bases are shared with TRBD1. The CDR3 covers 13 residues. Trimming took 5 bases from V and 6 from J; bases not matched to a gene: 4. Germline values: CDR1 SGHVS, CDR2 FQNEAQ. The CDR3 region is CASSLGTGNGYTF. CDR3 bases: TGTGCCAGCAGCCTCGGGACAGGGAATGGCTACACCTTC.

The chain joins TRBV10-3 to TRBJ1-6; the match to TRBD1 covers 10 bases. J was trimmed by 10 bases and V by 10 bases; bases with no gene match: 4. The CDR3 totals 12 residues. Germline CDR1 and CDR2: ENHRY and SYGVKD. The CDR3 here is CANGQGESPLHF. The CDR3 bases are TGTGCCAACGGACAGGGGGAATCACCCCTCCACTTT.

The chain links TRBV7-9 to TRBJ2-7, with TRBD1 identical over 11 bases. Germline V lookup: CDR1 SEHNR, CDR2 FQNEAQ (reference sequence). This CDR3 comprises 18 residues. The V segment lost 3 bases and the J segment 3 bases; nucleotides outside the gene matches: 13. The CDR3: CASSFRDRGGSGIYEQYF. DNA of the CDR3: TGTGCCAGCAGCTTCCGGGACAGGGGGGGTAGCGGGATCTACGAGCAGTACTTC.

The V call is TRBV5-4, the J call TRBJ1-6; no clear D gene. CDR1 SGHNT and CDR2 YYREEE come from the germline V gene (reference sequence). This CDR3 spans 15 amino acids. Trimming shortened V by 5 bases and J by 5 bases, and 14 bases separated the two germline ends. The CDR3 DNA reads TGTGCCAGCAGGGATCAATTGTTCGATAATTCACCCCTCCACTTT. Encoded protein: CASRDQLFDNSPLHF. Full variable domain (outside the CDR3, taken from reference TRBV5-4 and TRBJ1-6): ETGVTQSPTHLIKTRGQQVTLRCSSQSGHNTVSWYQQALGQGPQFIFQYYREEENGRGNFPPRFSGLQFPNYSSELNVNALELDDSALYLCASRDQLFDNSPLHFGNGTRLTVT.

This sequence joins TRBV20-1 and TRBJ1-1; D is perhaps TRBD1 (6 bases). The germline CDR1 and CDR2 sequences are DFQATT and SNEGSKA (reference sequence). V lost 3 bases and J lost 0, with 11 bases in between. The CDR3 covers 14 residues. The CDR3 region is CSASWTAMNTEAFF. The DNA for the CDR3 is TGCAGTGCTAGTTGGACAGCTATGAACACTGAAGCTTTCTTT.

The chain couples TRBV5-1 to TRBJ2-7, with D unresolved. With 0 bases removed from V and 2 bases from J, the gap between germline ends came to 12 bases. The germline gives CDR1 SGHRS, CDR2 YFSETQ. This CDR3 has 15 amino acids. The CDR3 protein is CASSLVAPTTYEQYF. The CDR3 nucleotides read TGCGCCAGCAGCTTGGTGGCGCCTACCACCTACGAGCAGTACTTC.

The DNA of the CDR3 is TGTGCCAGCAGTTTCGGACATGGTGGCTATGGCTACACCTTC. Its protein product is CASSFGHGGYGYTF. The chain employs TRBV12-3 or TRBV12-4 and TRBJ1-2; D perhaps matches TRBD1 (5 bases). V was cut by 3 bases and J by 4 bases, with 12 bases left in between. This CDR3 contains 14 residues.

Comment on this clonotype: This may arise from a read error, as a much more abundant clone is one base away. V usage is TRBV2 and J usage is TRBJ1-2, with D hard to call. There are 13 residues in the CDR3. Per the germline V gene, CDR1 is SNHLY and CDR2 is FYNNEI. The V end was cut by 10 bases, the J end by 1 base, with 13 bases between. The DNA for the CDR3 is TGTGCCATGGGAGGGAGGTTTAACTATGGCTACACCTTC. Residues: CAMGGRFNYGYTF.

This clonotype was recorded at least ten times. The rearrangement links TRBV7-9 to TRBJ2-2; no clear D gene. V was clipped by 0 bases and J by 0 bases, with 5 bases between them. CDR3 size: 15 residues. Germline V CDR1 and CDR2: SEHNR, FQNEAQ (reference sequence). The CDR3 spells CASSLAGTNTGELFF. The CDR3 DNA reads TGTGCCAGCAGCTTAGCAGGGACGAACACCGGGGAGCTGTTTTTT.

Of note for this clonotype: This may be a read error, as it is one base from a much larger clone. The J gene is TRBJ1-3, the V gene TRBV29-1; unclear D gene. The V end was cut by 4 bases, the J end by 4 bases, with 14 bases between. The CDR3 has 14 amino acids. Germline V gives CDR1 SQVTM, CDR2 ANQGSEA. The CDR3: CSVGTRQAGNTIYF. DNA of the CDR3: TGCAGCGTTGGAACTCGGCAGGCAGGAAACACCATATATTTT.

As to this clonotype: This may arise from a read error, as a much more abundant clone is one base away. The V call is TRBV10-3, the J call TRBJ2-5; D may correspond to TRBD1 or TRBD2 (5 bases each). V was shortened by 4 bases and J by 5 bases, with 8 bases between the two germline ends. The CDR3 is 12 amino acids. Per the germline V gene, CDR1 is ENHRY and CDR2 is SYGVKD. The CDR3 DNA follows: TGTGCCATCAGTGTCTGGGGGGAGACCCAGTACTTC. Its protein is CAISVWGETQYF.

A word on this clonotype: Relative to the germline gene, one junction end is altered; a read error may explain this. The V gene is TRBV19, the J gene TRBJ2-5, with 8 bases matching TRBD1. This CDR3 comprises 13 residues. Germline V gene sequence: CDR1 LNHDA, CDR2 SQIVND (reference sequence). CDR3 in DNA: TGTACCAGTGGACAGGGACACCAAGAGACCCAGTACTTC. Protein product: CTSGQGHQETQYF.

The chain links TRBV10-3 to TRBJ2-7; 9 bases align to TRBD1. V lost 10 bases and J lost 2; bases outside the gene matches: 6. Germline-derived CDR1 and CDR2 are ENHRY and SYGVKD. The CDR3 totals 13 residues. The CDR3 loop is CASPDRGTYEQYF. The CDR3 region has the DNA TGTGCCAGCCCGGACAGGGGAACCTACGAGCAGTACTTC.

This clonotype was counted many times. The V gene is TRBV25-1, the J gene TRBJ1-2; TRBD1 matches 8 bases. Unmatched junction bases numbered 2, after V lost 2 bases and J lost 6 bases. The CDR3 contains 13 residues. The germline gives CDR1 MGHDK, CDR2 SYGVNS. The CDR3: CASSEQGAHGYTF. The DNA of the CDR3 is TGTGCCAGCAGTGAACAGGGGGCGCATGGCTACACCTTC.

The chain uses TRBV29-1 and TRBJ2-5; 7 positions agree with TRBD1. This CDR3 comprises 14 residues. Unmatched junction bases numbered 8, after V lost 7 bases and J lost 0 bases. The germline V gene has CDR1 SQVTM and CDR2 ANQGSEA. The CDR3 DNA reads TGCAGCGCCCAAGGGGGCAACAACCAAGAGACCCAGTACTTC. It codes for CSAQGGNNQETQYF.

This clonotype has ten or more counts. The V and J genes are TRBV2 and TRBJ1-4, with 8 bases aligning to TRBD1. The CDR3 length is 14 residues. CDR1 and CDR2 from the germline V gene are SNHLY and FYNNEI. V shed 5 bases and J 7 bases; nucleotides not matched to a gene: 6. The DNA of the CDR3 is TGTGCCAGCAGTTCGAGACAGGGGCGTGAAAAACTGTTTTTT. Encoded protein: CASSSRQGREKLFF.

This clonotype was seen more than once but under ten times. A single base separates this from a much larger clone, so it may be a read error. J is TRBJ1-5 and V is TRBV7-2; tentative D call: TRBD1 (6 bases). This CDR3 contains 13 residues. Trimming left V 5 bases short and J 4 bases short, with 9 bases between. Germline V gene sequence: CDR1 SGHTA, CDR2 FQGNSA. CDR3 DNA sequence: TGTGCCAGCAGCCGGGGGCGGAATCAGCCCCAGCATTTT. Its translation: CASSRGRNQPQHF. Full variable domain (outside the CDR3, taken from reference TRBV7-2 and TRBJ1-5): GAGVSQSPSNKVTEKGKDVELRCDPISGHTALYWYRQSLGQGLEFLIYFQGNSAPDKSGLPSDRFSAERTGGSVSTLTIQRTQQEDSAVYLCASSRGRNQPQHFGDGTRLSIL.

This clonotype has a count of ten or more. J is TRBJ1-6 and V is TRBV9; TRBD1 matches at 8 bases. CDR3 length: 15 residues. Germline CDR1 reads SGDLS; CDR2 reads YYNGEE. J gave up 7 bases and V 7 bases, and 10 bases lay outside the gene matches. CDR3 sequence (DNA): TGTGCCAGCGGCGGGGGGGGACAGGCCAATTCACCCCTCCACTTT. It codes for CASGGGGQANSPLHF.

This clonotype was seen once. This chain joins TRBV29-1 and TRBJ2-5; 7 bases map to TRBD2. J lost 2 bases, V lost 6 bases, and 12 bases had no gene match. The CDR3 runs to 15 residues. Germline-derived CDR1 and CDR2 are SQVTM and ANQGSEA. CDR3: CSVRPGLAVQETQYF. CDR3 nucleotides: TGCAGCGTACGACCCGGGCTAGCGGTTCAAGAGACCCAGTACTTC.

This clonotype occurred many times. The chain is built from TRBV29-1 and TRBJ1-1, with D maybe TRBD1 (5 bases). CDR3 length: 16 amino acids. With 1 base removed from V and 3 bases from J, the gap between germline ends came to 18 bases. Per the germline V gene, CDR1 is SQVTM and CDR2 is ANQGSEA. CDR3 in DNA: TGCAGCGTTGAAGGGGTAGGGAGGGGTGAGGACACTGAAGCTTTCTTT. Amino acids: CSVEGVGRGEDTEAFF.